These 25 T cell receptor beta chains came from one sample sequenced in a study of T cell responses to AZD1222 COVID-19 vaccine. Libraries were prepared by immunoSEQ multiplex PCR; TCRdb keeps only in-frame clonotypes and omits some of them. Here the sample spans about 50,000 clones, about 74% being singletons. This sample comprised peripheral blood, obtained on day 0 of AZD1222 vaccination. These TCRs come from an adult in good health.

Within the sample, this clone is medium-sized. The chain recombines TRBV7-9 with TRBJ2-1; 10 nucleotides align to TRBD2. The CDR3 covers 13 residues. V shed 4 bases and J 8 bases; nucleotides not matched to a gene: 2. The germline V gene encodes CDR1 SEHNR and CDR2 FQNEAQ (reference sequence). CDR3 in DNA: TGTGCCAGCAGCTCCAGCGGGAGGGATGAGCAGTTCTTC. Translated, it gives CASSSSGRDEQFF.

Here the CDR3 reads CASSQDRRGNTEAFF. The CDR3 nucleotides read TGTGCCAGCAGCCAAGATAGACGGGGAAACACTGAAGCTTTCTTT. The V call is TRBV3-1 (or the pseudogene TRBV3-2), the J call TRBJ1-1; D is unresolved. CDR1 and CDR2 from the germline V gene are LGHDT and YNNKEL (reference sequence). The CDR3 consists of 15 residues. The V and J ends lost 0 bases and 2 bases respectively, with 10 bases between them.

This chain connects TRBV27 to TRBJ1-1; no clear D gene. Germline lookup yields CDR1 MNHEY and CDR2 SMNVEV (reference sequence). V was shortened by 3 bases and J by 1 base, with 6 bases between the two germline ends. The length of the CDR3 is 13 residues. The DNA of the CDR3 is TGTGCCAGCAGTTTCCGGGAGAACACTGAAGCTTTCTTT. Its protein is CASSFRENTEAFF.

The CDR3 is CASSLEALAGAEQFF. DNA of the CDR3: TGCGCCAGCAGCTTGGAAGCGCTAGCGGGAGCTGAGCAGTTCTTC. The chain is built from TRBV5-1 and TRBJ2-1, with TRBD2 identical over 10 bases. The junction had 6 bases not matched to a gene; V was cut back by 0 bases and J by 9 bases. The CDR3 is made up of 15 amino acids. CDR1 and CDR2 (germline): SGHRS, YFSETQ. The variable domain in full, with the rest retrieved from reference TRBV5-1 and TRBJ2-1, is KAGVTQTPRYLIKTRGQQVTLSCSPISGHRSVSWYQQTPGQGLQFLFEYFSETQRNKGNFPGRFSGRQFSNSRSEMNVSTLELGDSALYLCASSLEALAGAEQFFGPGTRLTVL.

DNA for the CDR3: TGTGCCAGCACAAGGGGACAGGGGAATTCACCCCTCCACTTT. It encodes CASTRGQGNSPLHF. V gene TRBV7-2 combines with J gene TRBJ1-6; 10 bases align to TRBD1. The V gene end was trimmed by 7 bases and the J gene end by 7 bases; junction bases not matched to a gene: 4. CDR3 length equals 14 residues. Germline assignment: CDR1 SGHTA and CDR2 FQGNSA.

The CDR3 bases are TGTGCCAGCAGTTTCTTAGGTCAAAATTCGAACACTGAAGCTTTCTTT. It codes for CASSFLGQNSNTEAFF. This chain connects TRBV28 to TRBJ1-1; D remains unclear. The ends were cut back, 3 bases at V and 1 base at J, with 15 bases in the middle. The CDR3 totals 16 residues. CDR1 MDHEN and CDR2 SYDVKM come from the germline V gene.

CDR3 in amino acids: CASSLAEGTEAFF. CDR3 nucleotides: TGTGCCAGCAGCTTGGCTGAGGGCACTGAAGCTTTCTTT. This rearrangement joins TRBV5-4 to TRBJ1-1; D is unresolved. The CDR3 runs to 13 residues. With 0 bases removed from V and 4 bases from J, the gap between germline ends came to 7 bases. Germline values: CDR1 SGHNT, CDR2 YYREEE (reference sequence).

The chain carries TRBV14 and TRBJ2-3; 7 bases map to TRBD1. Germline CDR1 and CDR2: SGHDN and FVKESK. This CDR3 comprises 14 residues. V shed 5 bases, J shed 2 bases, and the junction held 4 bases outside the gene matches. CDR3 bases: TGTGCCAGCAGCAAAGGGGGCCACACAGATACGCAGTATTTT. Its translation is CASSKGGHTDTQYF.

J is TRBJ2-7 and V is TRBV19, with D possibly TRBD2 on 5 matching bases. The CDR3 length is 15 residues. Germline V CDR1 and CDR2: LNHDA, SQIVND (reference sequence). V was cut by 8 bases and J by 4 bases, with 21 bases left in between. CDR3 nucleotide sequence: TGTGCCAGTGGATTCCTCGCGGGTGGCAAGTACGAGCAGTACTTC. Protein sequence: CASGFLAGGKYEQYF.

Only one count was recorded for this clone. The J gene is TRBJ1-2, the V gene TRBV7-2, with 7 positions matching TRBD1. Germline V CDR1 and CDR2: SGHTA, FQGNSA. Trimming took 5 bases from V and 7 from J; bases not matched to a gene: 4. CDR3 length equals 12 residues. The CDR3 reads CASSPQGGGYTF. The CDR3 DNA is TGTGCCAGCAGCCCGCAGGGGGGTGGCTACACCTTC.

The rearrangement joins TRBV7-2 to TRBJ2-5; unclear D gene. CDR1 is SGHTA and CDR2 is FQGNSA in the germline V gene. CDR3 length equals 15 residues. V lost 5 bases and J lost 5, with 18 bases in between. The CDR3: CASSPSLGWWETQYF. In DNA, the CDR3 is TGTGCCAGCAGCCCTTCACTGGGCTGGTGGGAGACCCAGTACTTC.

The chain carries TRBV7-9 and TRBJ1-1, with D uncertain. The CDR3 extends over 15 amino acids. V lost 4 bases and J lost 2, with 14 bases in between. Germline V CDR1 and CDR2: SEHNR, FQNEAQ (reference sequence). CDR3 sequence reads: CASSSFQRINTEAFF. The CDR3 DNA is TGTGCCAGCAGCTCCTTCCAGAGAATCAACACTGAAGCTTTCTTT.

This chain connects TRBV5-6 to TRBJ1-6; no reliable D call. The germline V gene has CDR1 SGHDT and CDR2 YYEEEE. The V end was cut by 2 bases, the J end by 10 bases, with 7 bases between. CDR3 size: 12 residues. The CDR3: CASSFAGSPLHF. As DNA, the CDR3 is TGTGCCAGCAGCTTTGCTGGGTCACCCCTCCACTTT.

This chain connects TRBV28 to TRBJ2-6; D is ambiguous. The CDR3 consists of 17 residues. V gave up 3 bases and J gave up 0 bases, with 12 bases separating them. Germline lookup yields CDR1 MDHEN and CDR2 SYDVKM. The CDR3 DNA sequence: TGTGCCAGCAGTTTTGGCGTACTGAGCTCTGGGGCCAACGTCCTGACTTTC. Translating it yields CASSFGVLSSGANVLTF.

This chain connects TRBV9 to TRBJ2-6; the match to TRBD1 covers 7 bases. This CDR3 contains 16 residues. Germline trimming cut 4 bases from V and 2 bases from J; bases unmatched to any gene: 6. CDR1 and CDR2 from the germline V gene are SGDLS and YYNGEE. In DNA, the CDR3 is TGTGCCAGCAGCCCGTCGACAGGGACTGGGGCCAACGTCCTGACTTTC. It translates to CASSPSTGTGANVLTF. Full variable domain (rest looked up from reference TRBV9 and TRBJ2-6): DSGVTQTPKHLITATGQRVTLRCSPRSGDLSVYWYQQSLDQGLQFLIQYYNGEERAKGNILERFSAQQFPDLHSELNLSSLELGDSALYFCASSPSTGTGANVLTFGAGSRLTVL.

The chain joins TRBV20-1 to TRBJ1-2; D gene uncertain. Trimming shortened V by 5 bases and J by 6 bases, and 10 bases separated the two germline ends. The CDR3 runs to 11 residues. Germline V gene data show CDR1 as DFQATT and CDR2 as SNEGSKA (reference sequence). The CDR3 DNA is TGCAGTGCTCCAGGATGGGATGGCTACACCTTC. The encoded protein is CSAPGWDGYTF.

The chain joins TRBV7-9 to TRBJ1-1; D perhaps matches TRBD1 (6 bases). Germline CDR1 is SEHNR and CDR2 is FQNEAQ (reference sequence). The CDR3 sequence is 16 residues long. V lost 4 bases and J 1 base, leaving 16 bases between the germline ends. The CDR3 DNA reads TGTGCCAGCAGCTCCACGCGGGGGCTGACGAACACTGAAGCTTTCTTT. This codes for CASSSTRGLTNTEAFF.

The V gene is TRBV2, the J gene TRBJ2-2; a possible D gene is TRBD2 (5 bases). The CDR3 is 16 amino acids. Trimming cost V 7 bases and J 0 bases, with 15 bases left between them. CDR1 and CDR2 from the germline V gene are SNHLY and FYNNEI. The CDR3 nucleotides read TGTGCCAGCATGACTCCTCCGGGGACGAACACCGGGGAGCTGTTTTTT. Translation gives CASMTPPGTNTGELFF.

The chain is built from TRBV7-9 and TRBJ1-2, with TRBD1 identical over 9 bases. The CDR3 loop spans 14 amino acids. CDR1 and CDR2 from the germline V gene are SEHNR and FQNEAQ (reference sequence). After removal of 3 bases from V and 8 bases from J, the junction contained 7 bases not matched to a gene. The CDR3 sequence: CASSFHTGGIGYTF. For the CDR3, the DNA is TGTGCCAGCAGCTTTCATACAGGGGGCATCGGCTACACCTTC.

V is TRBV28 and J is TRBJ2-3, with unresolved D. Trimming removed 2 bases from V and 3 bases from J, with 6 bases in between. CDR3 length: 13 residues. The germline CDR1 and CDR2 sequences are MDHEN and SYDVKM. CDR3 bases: TGTGCCAGCAGTTTAACGAGGACAGATACGCAGTATTTT. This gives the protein CASSLTRTDTQYF.

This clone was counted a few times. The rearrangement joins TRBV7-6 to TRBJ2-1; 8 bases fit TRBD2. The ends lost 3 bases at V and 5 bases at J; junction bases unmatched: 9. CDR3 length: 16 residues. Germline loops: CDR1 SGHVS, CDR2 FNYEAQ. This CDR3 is CASSFLSQGLDNEQFF. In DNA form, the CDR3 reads TGTGCCAGCAGCTTTTTAAGCCAGGGACTAGACAATGAGCAGTTCTTC. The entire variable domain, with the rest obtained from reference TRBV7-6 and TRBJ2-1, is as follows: GAGVSQSPRYKVTKRGQDVALRCDPISGHVSLYWYRQALGQGPEFLTYFNYEAQQDKSGLPNDRFSAERPEGSISTLTIQRTEQRDSAMYRCASSFLSQGLDNEQFFGPGTRLTVL.

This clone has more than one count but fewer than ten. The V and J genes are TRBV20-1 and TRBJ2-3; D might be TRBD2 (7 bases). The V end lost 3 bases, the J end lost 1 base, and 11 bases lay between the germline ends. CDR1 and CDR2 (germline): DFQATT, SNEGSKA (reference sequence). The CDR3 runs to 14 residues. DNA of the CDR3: TGCAGTGCTAGTGCGGGGGCAGGCACAGATACGCAGTATTTT. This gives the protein CSASAGAGTDTQYF.

The CDR3 sequence: CASTSGGSNYGYTF. In DNA form, the CDR3 reads TGTGCCAGCACGTCCGGTGGGTCTAACTATGGCTACACCTTC. The chain joins TRBV28 to TRBJ1-2; D not resolved. Germline values: CDR1 MDHEN, CDR2 SYDVKM. V shed 7 bases and J shed 0 bases, with 12 bases lying between them. CDR3 length: 14 amino acids.

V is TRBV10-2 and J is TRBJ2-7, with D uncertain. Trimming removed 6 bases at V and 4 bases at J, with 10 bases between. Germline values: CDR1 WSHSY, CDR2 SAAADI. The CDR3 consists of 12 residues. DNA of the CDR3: TGCGCCAGCAGCCTCGCACTTTACGAGCAGTACTTC. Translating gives CASSLALYEQYF.

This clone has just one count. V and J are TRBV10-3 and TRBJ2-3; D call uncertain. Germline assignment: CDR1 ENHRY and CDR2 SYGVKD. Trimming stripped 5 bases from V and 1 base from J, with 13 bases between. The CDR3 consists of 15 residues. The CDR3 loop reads CAISWGGTGTDTQYF. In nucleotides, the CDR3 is TGTGCCATCAGTTGGGGTGGAACGGGCACAGATACGCAGTATTTT.